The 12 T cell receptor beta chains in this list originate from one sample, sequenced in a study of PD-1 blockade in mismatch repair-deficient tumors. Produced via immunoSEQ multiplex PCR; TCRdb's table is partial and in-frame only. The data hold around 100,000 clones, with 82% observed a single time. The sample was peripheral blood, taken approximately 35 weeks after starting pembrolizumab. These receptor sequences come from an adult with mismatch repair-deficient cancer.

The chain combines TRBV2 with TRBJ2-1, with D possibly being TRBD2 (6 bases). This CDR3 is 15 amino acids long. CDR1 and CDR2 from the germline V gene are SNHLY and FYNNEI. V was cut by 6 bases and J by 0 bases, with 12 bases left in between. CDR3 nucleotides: TGTGCCAGCAGACGGGACTTAAACTCCTACAATGAGCAGTTCTTC. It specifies CASRRDLNSYNEQFF.

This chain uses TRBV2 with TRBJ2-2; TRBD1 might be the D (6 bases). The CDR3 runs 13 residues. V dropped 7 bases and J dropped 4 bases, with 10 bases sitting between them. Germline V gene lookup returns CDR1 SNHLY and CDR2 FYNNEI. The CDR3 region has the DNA TGTGCCAGCAAAAGGGGGAGCACCGGGGAGCTGTTTTTT. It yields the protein CASKRGSTGELFF.

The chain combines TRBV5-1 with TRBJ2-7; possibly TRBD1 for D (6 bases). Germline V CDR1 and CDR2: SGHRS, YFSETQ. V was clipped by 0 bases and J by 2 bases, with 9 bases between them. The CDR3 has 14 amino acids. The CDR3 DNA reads TGCGCCAGCAGCTTGGGGGGGCAAGCCTACGAGCAGTACTTC. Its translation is CASSLGGQAYEQYF.

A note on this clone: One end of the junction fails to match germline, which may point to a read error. The CDR3 loop is CASSPFGWNPGELFF. DNA of the CDR3: TGTGCCAGCAGCCCGTTCGGTTGGAACCCCGGGGAGCTGTTTTTT. The chain links TRBV7-6 to TRBJ2-2; D not certain. The CDR3 is 15 amino acids. Germline CDR1 is SGHVS and CDR2 is FNYEAQ. The entire variable domain, with the rest obtained from reference TRBV7-6 and TRBJ2-2, is as follows: GAGVSQSPRYKVTKRGQDVALRCDPISGHVSLYWYRQALGQGPEFLTYFNYEAQQDKSGLPNDRFSAERPEGSISTLTIQRTEQRDSAMYRCASSPFGWNPGELFFGEGSRLTVL.

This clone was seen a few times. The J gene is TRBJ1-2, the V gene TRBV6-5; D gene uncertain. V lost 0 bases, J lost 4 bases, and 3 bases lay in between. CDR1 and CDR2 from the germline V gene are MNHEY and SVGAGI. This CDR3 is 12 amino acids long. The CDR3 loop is CASSYSVYGYTF. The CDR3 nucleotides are TGTGCCAGCAGTTACTCAGTCTATGGCTACACCTTC.

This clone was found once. CDR3 DNA sequence: TGTGCCAGCAGCGTAGAGGCAGGGATGAATGAGCAGTTCTTC. Its translation: CASSVEAGMNEQFF. The rearrangement joins TRBV9 to TRBJ2-1, with a tentative D call TRBD1 (5 bases). The CDR3 is 14 residues long. Germline V lookup: CDR1 SGDLS, CDR2 YYNGEE. Trimming left V 0 bases short and J 7 bases short, with 11 bases between.

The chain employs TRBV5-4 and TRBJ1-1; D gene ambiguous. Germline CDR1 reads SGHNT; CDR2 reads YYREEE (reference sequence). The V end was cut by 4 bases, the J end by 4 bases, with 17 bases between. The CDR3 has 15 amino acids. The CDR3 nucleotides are TGTGCCAGCAGCCCCCCTGGGTTGGGCAGCACTGAAGCTTTCTTT. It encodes CASSPPGLGSTEAFF.

DNA of the CDR3: TGCGCCAGCAGCTTGTCTAGCGGGAGCTATACGGGGGATATTTCTGAGCAGTTCTTC. Protein sequence: CASSLSSGSYTGDISEQFF. The chain joins TRBV5-1 to TRBJ2-1; 10 bases line up with TRBD2. Looked up from germline, CDR1 is SGHRS and CDR2 is YFSETQ. Trimming took 1 base from V and 9 from J; bases not matched to a gene: 19. CDR3 length: 19 residues.

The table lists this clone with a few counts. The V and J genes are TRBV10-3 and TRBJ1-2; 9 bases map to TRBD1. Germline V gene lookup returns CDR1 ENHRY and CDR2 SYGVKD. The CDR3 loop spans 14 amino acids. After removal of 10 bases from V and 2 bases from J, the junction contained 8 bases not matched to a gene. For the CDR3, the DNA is TGTGCCACCCTAGGACAGGGGACAAACTATGGCTACACCTTC. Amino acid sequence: CATLGQGTNYGYTF.

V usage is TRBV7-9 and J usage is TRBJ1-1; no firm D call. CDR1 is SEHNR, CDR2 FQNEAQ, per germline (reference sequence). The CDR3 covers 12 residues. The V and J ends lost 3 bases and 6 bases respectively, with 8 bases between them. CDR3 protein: CASSLGDPEAFF. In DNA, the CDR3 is TGTGCCAGCAGCTTGGGAGACCCTGAAGCTTTCTTT.

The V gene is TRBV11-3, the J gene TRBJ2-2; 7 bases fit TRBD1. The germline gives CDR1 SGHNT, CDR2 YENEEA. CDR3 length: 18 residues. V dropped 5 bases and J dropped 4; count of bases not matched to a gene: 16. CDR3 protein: CASSRSINRGKTTGELFF. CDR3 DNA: TGTGCCAGCAGCCGTTCAATCAACAGGGGAAAGACCACCGGGGAGCTGTTTTTT.

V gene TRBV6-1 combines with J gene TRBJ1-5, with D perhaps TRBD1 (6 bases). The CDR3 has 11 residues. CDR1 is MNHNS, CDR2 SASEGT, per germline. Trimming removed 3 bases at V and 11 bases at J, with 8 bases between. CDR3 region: CASSEDSSQHF. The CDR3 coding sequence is TGTGCCAGCAGTGAGGACAGTTCCCAGCATTTT.